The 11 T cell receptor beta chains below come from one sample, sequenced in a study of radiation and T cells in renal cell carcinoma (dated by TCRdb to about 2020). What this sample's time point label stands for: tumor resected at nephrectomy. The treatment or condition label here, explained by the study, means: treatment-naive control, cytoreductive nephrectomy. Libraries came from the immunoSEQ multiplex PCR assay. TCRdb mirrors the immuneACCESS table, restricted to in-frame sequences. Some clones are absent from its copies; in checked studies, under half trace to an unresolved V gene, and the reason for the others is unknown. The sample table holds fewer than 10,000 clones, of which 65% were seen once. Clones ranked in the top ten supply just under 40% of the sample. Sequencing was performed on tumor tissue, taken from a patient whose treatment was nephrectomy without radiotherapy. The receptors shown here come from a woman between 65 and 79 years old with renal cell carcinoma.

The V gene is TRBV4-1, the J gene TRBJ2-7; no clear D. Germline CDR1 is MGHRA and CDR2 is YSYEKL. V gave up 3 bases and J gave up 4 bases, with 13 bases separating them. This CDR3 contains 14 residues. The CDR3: CASSQYHPGYEQYF. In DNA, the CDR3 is TGCGCCAGCAGCCAGTATCATCCTGGTTACGAGCAGTACTTC.

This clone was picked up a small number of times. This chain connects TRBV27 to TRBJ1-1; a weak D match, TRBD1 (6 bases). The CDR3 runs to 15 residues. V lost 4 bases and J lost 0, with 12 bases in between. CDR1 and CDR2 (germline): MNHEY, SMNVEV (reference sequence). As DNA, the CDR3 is TGTGCCAGCAGTTGGCAACAGGGTTTGAACACTGAAGCTTTCTTT. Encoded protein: CASSWQQGLNTEAFF.

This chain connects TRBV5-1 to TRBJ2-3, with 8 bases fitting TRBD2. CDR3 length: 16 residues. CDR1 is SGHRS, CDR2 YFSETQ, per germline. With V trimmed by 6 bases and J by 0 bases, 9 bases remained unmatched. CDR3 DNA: TGCGCCAGCACCGGGGGGGGCAGAGCTAGCACAGATACGCAGTATTTT. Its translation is CASTGGGRASTDTQYF. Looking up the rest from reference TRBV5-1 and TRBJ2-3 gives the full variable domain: KAGVTQTPRYLIKTRGQQVTLSCSPISGHRSVSWYQQTPGQGLQFLFEYFSETQRNKGNFPGRFSGRQFSNSRSEMNVSTLELGDSALYLCASTGGGRASTDTQYFGPGTRLTVL.

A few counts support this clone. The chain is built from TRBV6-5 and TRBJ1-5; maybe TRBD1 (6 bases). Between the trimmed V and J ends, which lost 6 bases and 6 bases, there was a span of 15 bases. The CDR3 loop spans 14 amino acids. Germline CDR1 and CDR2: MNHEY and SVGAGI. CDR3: CASSDTGRGQPQHF. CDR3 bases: TGTGCCAGCAGCGACACAGGGCGCGGTCAGCCCCAGCATTTT.

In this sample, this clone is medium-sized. DNA of the CDR3: TGTGCCAGCTCACCACTCCGGTCAGGAGATATGAACACTGAAGCTTTCTTT. Translating it yields CASSPLRSGDMNTEAFF. This chain joins TRBV18 and TRBJ1-1; D gene uncertain. CDR1 is KGHSH and CDR2 is LQKENI in the germline V gene. V dropped 1 base and J dropped 0 bases, with 15 bases sitting between them. The CDR3 loop spans 17 amino acids. Using reference TRBV18 and TRBJ1-1 for the parts outside the CDR3, the full variable domain is NAGVMQNPRHLVRRRGQEARLRCSPMKGHSHVYWYRQLPEEGLKFMVYLQKENIIDESGMPKERFSAEFPKEGPSILRIQQVVRGDSAAYFCASSPLRSGDMNTEAFFGQGTRLTVV.

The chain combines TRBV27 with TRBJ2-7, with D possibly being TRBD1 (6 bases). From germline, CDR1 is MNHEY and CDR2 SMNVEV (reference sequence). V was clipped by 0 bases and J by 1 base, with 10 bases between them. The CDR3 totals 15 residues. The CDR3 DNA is TGTGCCAGCAGTTTATCGAGTACAGGGTCCTACGAGCAGTACTTC. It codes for CASSLSSTGSYEQYF.

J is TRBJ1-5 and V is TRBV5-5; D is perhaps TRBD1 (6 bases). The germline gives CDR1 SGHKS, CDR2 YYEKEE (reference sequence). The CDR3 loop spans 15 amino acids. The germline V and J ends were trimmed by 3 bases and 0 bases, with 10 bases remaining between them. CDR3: CASSSAGVSNQPQHF. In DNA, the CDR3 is TGTGCCAGCAGCTCCGCAGGGGTTAGCAATCAGCCCCAGCATTTT.

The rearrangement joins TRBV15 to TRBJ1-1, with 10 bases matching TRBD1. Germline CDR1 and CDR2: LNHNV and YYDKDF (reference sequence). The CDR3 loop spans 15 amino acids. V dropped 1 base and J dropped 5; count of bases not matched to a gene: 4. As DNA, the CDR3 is TGTGCCACCAGCAGAGCGGGACAGGGGAGGACTGAAGCTTTCTTT. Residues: CATSRAGQGRTEAFF. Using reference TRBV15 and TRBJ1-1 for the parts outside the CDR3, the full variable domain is DAMVIQNPRYQVTQFGKPVTLSCSQTLNHNVMYWYQQKSSQAPKLLFHYYDKDFNNEADTPDNFQSRRPNTSFCFLDIRSPGLGDTAMYLCATSRAGQGRTEAFFGQGTRLTVV.

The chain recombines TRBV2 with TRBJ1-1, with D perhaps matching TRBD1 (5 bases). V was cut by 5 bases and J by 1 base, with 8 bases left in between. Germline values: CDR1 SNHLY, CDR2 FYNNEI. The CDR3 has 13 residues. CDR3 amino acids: CASSTTENTEAFF. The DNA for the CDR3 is TGTGCCAGCAGTACGACAGAGAACACTGAAGCTTTCTTT.

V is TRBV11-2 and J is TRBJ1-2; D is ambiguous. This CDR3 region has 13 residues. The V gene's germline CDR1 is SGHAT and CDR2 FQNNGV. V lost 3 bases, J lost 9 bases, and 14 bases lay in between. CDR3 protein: CASSFNGEYSYTF. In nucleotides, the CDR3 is TGTGCCAGCAGCTTCAACGGGGAGTATAGCTACACCTTC.

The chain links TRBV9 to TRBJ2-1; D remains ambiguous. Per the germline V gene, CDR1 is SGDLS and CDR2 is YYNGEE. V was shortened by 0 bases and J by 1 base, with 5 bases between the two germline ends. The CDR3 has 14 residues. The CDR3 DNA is TGTGCCAGCAGCGTAGAATCTTCCTACAATGAGCAGTTCTTC. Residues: CASSVESSYNEQFF.